This TCR beta chain was documented in a study of blood T cell repertoires in COVID-19. About the study: From T cells, B-cell-depleted T cells, or PBMCs came the material, which was cDNA or gDNA.

This clone was seen many times. In the authors' methods: Counts of nucleated cells, estimated from reference gene primer amplification, were obtained. The method was immunoSEQ multiplex PCR; TCRdb's version includes in-frame clones alone and lacks a portion of them. Clonal size and the V and J genes are those of that table, whereas D and trimming came from the DNA. The repertoire holds a few hundred thousand clones, with 86% as singletons. Trimming took 0 bases from V and 6 from J, leaving 15 bases between them. This CDR3 is built from 16 residues. Germline V gene sequence: CDR1 SGHRS, CDR2 YFSETQ. Source material: peripheral blood. This rearrangement joins TRBV5-1 to TRBJ1-4; D gene ambiguous. This TCR came from a woman aged 70 to 79 with COVID-19, enrolled during active disease. The chain's CDR3 is CASSLGIFGSDEKLFF. CDR3 in DNA: TGCGCCAGCAGCTTGGGGATCTTTGGCAGCGATGAAAAACTGTTTTTT. The variable domain in full, with the rest retrieved from reference TRBV5-1 and TRBJ1-4, is KAGVTQTPRYLIKTRGQQVTLSCSPISGHRSVSWYQQTPGQGLQFLFEYFSETQRNKGNFPGRFSGRQFSNSRSEMNVSTLELGDSALYLCASSLGIFGSDEKLFFGSGTQLSVL.